These T cell receptor beta chains were read from a single sample in a study of T cell responses to AZD1222 COVID-19 vaccine. TCRdb's copy holds only in-frame clones and misses some; the assay was immunoSEQ multiplex PCR. The table includes around 160,000 clones, 90% to 95% detected once. The specimen was peripheral blood, collected 28 days after the second AZD1222 dose. Receptors originate from an adult who received the AZD1222 COVID-19 vaccine. Both conserved end residues are part of each CDR3. Each record gives: V gene, D gene, J gene, CDR3 protein. A D gene is named only where the DNA matches it firmly.

V: TRBV24-1; D: TRBD2; J: TRBJ2-1; CDR3: CATSEVSGANNEQFF
V: TRBV4-1; D: .; J: TRBJ2-5; CDR3: CASSQVRLGESHLADEETQYF
V: TRBV19; D: .; J: TRBJ1-2; CDR3: CASSPVRAGDTF
V: TRBV5-1; D: .; J: TRBJ2-3; CDR3: CASSLELGDTQYF
V: TRBV7-2; D: .; J: TRBJ1-1; CDR3: CASSWNRALGTEAFF
V: TRBV2; D: .; J: TRBJ2-7; CDR3: CASSQIIGDYEQYF
V: TRBV5-1; D: .; J: TRBJ2-1; CDR3: CASSLGGASYNEQFF
V: TRBV24-1; D: .; J: TRBJ1-3; CDR3: CATSDFGLSGNTIYF
V: TRBV6-6; D: TRBD1; J: TRBJ2-7; CDR3: CASSPWTGLPYEQYF
V: TRBV20-1; D: .; J: TRBJ1-1; CDR3: CSANVAVEAFF
V: TRBV5-1; D: .; J: TRBJ2-3; CDR3: CASSGGALADTQYF
V: TRBV7-6; D: .; J: TRBJ2-3; CDR3: CASSLDLSPGWGTDTQYF
V: TRBV7-3; D: .; J: TRBJ1-1; CDR3: CASSSDGRTEAFF
V: TRBV6-2/TRBV6-3; D: .; J: TRBJ1-1; CDR3: CASSYSTGRGWTEAFF
V: TRBV5-8; D: .; J: TRBJ2-1; CDR3: CASSRSTQLLYNEQFF
V: TRBV4-1; D: .; J: TRBJ1-2; CDR3: CASRDLDILPNYGYTF
V: TRBV20-1; D: .; J: TRBJ1-1; CDR3: CSAEQTGITFF
V: TRBV6-6; D: .; J: TRBJ2-7; CDR3: CASSYGGAFYEQYF
V: TRBV24-1; D: .; J: TRBJ2-3; CDR3: CATSDRARYDSDTQYF
V: TRBV12-5; D: TRBD1; J: TRBJ2-3; CDR3: CASARTGGTDTQYF
V: TRBV6-5; D: .; J: TRBJ2-7; CDR3: CASRTGTTTYEQYF
V: TRBV7-9; D: TRBD1; J: TRBJ2-4; CDR3: CASSLASGQGIGANIQYF
V: TRBV10-3; D: .; J: TRBJ2-3; CDR3: CAIRGAADTQYF
V: TRBV6-5; D: TRBD2; J: TRBJ2-3; CDR3: CASSPYGGDTDTQYF
V: TRBV6-5; D: .; J: TRBJ1-5; CDR3: CASSYEVGQPQHF
V: TRBV7-8; D: .; J: TRBJ1-6; CDR3: CASSLLTSGTSYNSPLHF
V: TRBV7-9; D: .; J: TRBJ1-4; CDR3: CASSLGNEKLFF
V: TRBV5-6; D: .; J: TRBJ1-2; CDR3: CASSLEQVYGYTF
V: TRBV12-3/TRBV12-4; D: .; J: TRBJ1-2; CDR3: CASSEDRLPDRF
V: TRBV6-5; D: .; J: TRBJ1-1; CDR3: CASSYSNQGNTEAFF
V: TRBV29-1; D: .; J: TRBJ1-4; CDR3: CSVDEFGGQGEKLFF
V: TRBV18; D: TRBD1; J: TRBJ1-5; CDR3: CASSPYGTGVSNQPQHF
V: TRBV9; D: TRBD1; J: TRBJ1-2; CDR3: CASSSRTGQSGRRYYGYTF
V: TRBV7-8; D: .; J: TRBJ1-6; CDR3: CASSSHGPAGTVNSPLHF
V: TRBV18; D: .; J: TRBJ1-2; CDR3: CASSPPQGFNYGYTF
V: TRBV11-3; D: TRBD2; J: TRBJ2-1; CDR3: CASSFTRTGGRGDEQFF
V: TRBV10-3; D: .; J: TRBJ1-4; CDR3: CAISELGAGTQPLRNEKLFF
V: TRBV14; D: .; J: TRBJ1-1; CDR3: CASSQEARATEAFF
V: TRBV7-3; D: .; J: TRBJ2-1; CDR3: CASSLTSERYEQFF
V: TRBV7-2; D: .; J: TRBJ1-5; CDR3: CASSLFSREPQHF
V: TRBV24-1; D: .; J: TRBJ1-6; CDR3: CATSDARPNAPLHF
V: TRBV7-9; D: TRBD2; J: TRBJ2-5; CDR3: CASSLVAPRGVETQYF
V: TRBV6-1; D: .; J: TRBJ2-6; CDR3: CASSEDPDTTEGFYSGANVLTF
V: TRBV7-9; D: .; J: TRBJ2-3; CDR3: CASSLATLDTQYF
V: TRBV19; D: TRBD2; J: TRBJ2-7; CDR3: CASSSERLAGVYEQYF
V: TRBV19; D: .; J: TRBJ1-1; CDR3: CASSISVSQAFF
V: TRBV14; D: .; J: TRBJ1-5; CDR3: CASSQALGQPQHF
V: TRBV5-1; D: TRBD2; J: TRBJ2-5; CDR3: CASSLVATSVETQYF
V: TRBV12-3/TRBV12-4; D: .; J: TRBJ2-2; CDR3: CASSQYTGELFF
V: TRBV12-3/TRBV12-4; D: .; J: TRBJ2-4; CDR3: CASRQGYIQYF
V: TRBV6-6; D: TRBD2; J: TRBJ2-3; CDR3: CASSYPASGIGTQYF
V: TRBV6-5; D: .; J: TRBJ1-5; CDR3: CASSYRQNQPQHF
V: TRBV29-1; D: .; J: TRBJ2-3; CDR3: CSVERPAGTSTDTQYF
V: TRBV24-1; D: .; J: TRBJ2-2; CDR3: CATSAGVTGELFF
V: TRBV9; D: TRBD2; J: TRBJ2-2; CDR3: CASSIGTSGGAGELFF
V: TRBV4-2; D: TRBD2; J: TRBJ2-3; CDR3: CASSQVHTGTREDTQYF
V: TRBV19; D: TRBD2; J: TRBJ2-1; CDR3: CASSMRGLAGAGEQFF
V: TRBV4-1; D: .; J: TRBJ2-2; CDR3: CASSAPERTGELFF
V: TRBV6-1; D: TRBD2; J: TRBJ2-5; CDR3: CASSEGRKRGPGGQETQYF
V: TRBV10-3; D: .; J: TRBJ1-5; CDR3: CAISGSVNQPQHF